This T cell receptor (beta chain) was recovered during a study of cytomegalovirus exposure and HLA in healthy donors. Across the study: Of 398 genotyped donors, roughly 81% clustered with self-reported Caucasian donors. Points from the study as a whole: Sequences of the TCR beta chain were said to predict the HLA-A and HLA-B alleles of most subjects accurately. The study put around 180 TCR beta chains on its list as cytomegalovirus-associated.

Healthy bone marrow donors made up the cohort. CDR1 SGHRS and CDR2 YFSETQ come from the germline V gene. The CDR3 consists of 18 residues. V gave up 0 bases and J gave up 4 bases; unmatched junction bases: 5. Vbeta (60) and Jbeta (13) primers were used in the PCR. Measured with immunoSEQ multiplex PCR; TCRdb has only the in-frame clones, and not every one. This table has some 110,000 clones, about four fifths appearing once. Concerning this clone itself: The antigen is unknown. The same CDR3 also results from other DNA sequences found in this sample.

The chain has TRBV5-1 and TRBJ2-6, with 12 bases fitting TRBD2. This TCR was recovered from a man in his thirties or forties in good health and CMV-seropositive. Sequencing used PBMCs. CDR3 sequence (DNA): TGCGCCAGCAGCTTGGGAGGACTAGCGGGGTCCGGGGCCAACGTCCTGACTTTC. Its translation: CASSLGGLAGSGANVLTF.